This T cell receptor (beta chain) was captured by sequencing in a study of blood T cell repertoires in COVID-19 (dated by TCRdb to the early 2020s). Background for the entire study: Collaborator samples came from the United States, Italy and Spain and covered acute and convalescent phases of COVID-19. The dataset comprised deeply sampled blood TCRbeta repertoires from subjects exposed to, actively infected with, or recovered from COVID-19. The repertoires were released in a freely available public database meant as a resource for research on the immune response to SARS-CoV-2. A de-identified subject ID, COVID-19 status, age in years and sex were almost always included in the sample metadata. Where HLA class I and class II types were available, the types were taken from metadata supplied by the sample provider, not from assay-based typing. Samples came from the ongoing ImmuneRACE study (first 160 participants) plus 1,254 subjects from 6 global collaborators. The material from the prospective study consisted of cDNA or gDNA derived from T cells, B-cell-depleted T cells, or PBMCs. Broad study findings and their caveats: The quantity of clinical and demographic metadata differed by source and by participant and was supplied without curation.

TCRbeta CDR3 regions were amplified from genomic DNA using the immunoSEQ Assay, a bias-controlled multiplex PCR. The authors processed their data as follows. The number of nucleated cells in each sample was estimated from the amplification of reference gene primers within the assay. Sequence reads were collapsed and filtered to measure the absolute abundance of every unique TCRbeta CDR3 rearrangement. For each sample, productive Simpson clonality was calculated as the square root of Simpson's diversity index over productive rearrangements. In TCRdb, the immuneACCESS table is reduced to in-frame sequences with V and J assigned. These tables do not hold every clone; where another copy was compared, an unresolved V gene accounts for under half, and the others remain unexplained. Clone size and the V and J calls come from that table; the DNA yielded D and trimming. The sample table contains tens of thousands of clones; only one count was recorded for 70% to 90% of them. The ten largest clones capture 4.8% of the sample.

In regard to this clone: Its antigen target is currently unknown. Per-nucleotide qualities are absent, and no much larger clonotype sits a single base away.

Whole blood was collected in K2EDTA tubes by collaborating institutions according to the institutions' own protocols. Collaborator samples were shipped for TCRbeta analysis as frozen whole blood, isolated PBMCs, or DNA extracted from either sample type. Trimming takes 3 bases from V and 3 bases from J, and the germline ends sit 9 bases apart. CDR1 and CDR2 are drawn from the germline V gene: MNHEY, SVGEGT. Reading from cysteine to phenylalanine, the CDR3 counts 14 amino acids. The retained sequence is limited to the CDR3, 42 bases, with the frame set at the first base. The sequence joins TRBV6-2 or TRBV6-3 to TRBJ2-1; matching of 6 bases hints at TRBD2 as the D gene. Sequencing input: peripheral blood. The sequence was obtained from a woman aged 80 or older with active COVID-19. The CDR3 protein is CASSYTGDYNEQFF. The sequence in DNA is TGTGCCAGCAGTTATACGGGGGACTACAATGAGCAGTTCTTC.